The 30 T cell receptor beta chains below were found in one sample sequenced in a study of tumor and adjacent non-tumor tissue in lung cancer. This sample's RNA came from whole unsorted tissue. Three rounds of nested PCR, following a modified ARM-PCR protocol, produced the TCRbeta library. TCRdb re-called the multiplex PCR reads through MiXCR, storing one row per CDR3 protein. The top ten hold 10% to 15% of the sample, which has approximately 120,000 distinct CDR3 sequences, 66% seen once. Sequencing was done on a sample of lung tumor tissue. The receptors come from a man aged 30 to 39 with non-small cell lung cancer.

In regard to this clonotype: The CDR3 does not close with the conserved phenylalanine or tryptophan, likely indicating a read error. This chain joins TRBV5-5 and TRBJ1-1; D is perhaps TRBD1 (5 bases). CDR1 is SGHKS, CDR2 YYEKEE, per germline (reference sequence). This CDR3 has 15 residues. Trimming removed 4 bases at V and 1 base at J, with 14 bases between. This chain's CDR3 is CASSLSGRENTEAFS. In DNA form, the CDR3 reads TGTGCCAGCAGCCTTTCGGGCAGGGAGAACACTGAAGCTTTCTCT.

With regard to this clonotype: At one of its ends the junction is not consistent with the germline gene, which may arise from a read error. CDR3 in DNA: TGTGCTAGCAGCTTACGGGGGTTAACGGCGCAAGCTTTCTTT. Translating it yields CASSLRGLTAQAFF. The chain carries TRBV7-7 and TRBJ1-1, with a possible D match to TRBD1 (5 bases). There are 14 residues in the CDR3. Germline CDR1 is SSHAT and CDR2 is FNYEAQ (reference sequence).

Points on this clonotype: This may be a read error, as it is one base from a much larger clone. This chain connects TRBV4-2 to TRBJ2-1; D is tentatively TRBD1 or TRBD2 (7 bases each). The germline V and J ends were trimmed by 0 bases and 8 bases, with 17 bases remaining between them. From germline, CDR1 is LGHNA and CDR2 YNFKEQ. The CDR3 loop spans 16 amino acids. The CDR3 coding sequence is TGTGCCAGCAGCCAAGAAAGTTCAGGGGGAGGGGATGAGCAGTTCTTC. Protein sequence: CASSQESSGGGDEQFF.

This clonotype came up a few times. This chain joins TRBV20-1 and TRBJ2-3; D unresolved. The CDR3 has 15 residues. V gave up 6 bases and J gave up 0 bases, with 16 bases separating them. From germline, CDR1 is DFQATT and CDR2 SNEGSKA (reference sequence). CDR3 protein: CSALPGSISTDTQYF. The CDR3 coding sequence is TGCAGTGCCCTTCCGGGCAGCATCAGCACAGATACGCAGTATTTT.

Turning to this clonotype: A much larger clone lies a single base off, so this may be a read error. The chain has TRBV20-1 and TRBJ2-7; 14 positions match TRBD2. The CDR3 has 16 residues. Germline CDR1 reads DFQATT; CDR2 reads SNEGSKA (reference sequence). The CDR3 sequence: CSSRDTGGTSGSEQYF. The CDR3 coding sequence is TGCAGTTCTAGAGATACCGGGGGGACTAGCGGGAGCGAGCAGTACTTC.

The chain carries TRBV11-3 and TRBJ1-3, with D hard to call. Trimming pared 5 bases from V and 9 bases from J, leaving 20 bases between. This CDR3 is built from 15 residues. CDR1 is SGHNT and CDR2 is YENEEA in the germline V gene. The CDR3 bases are TGTGCCAGCAGCAACAGCCCAAGAGGTGGAGGCACCATATATTTT. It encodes CASSNSPRGGGTIYF.

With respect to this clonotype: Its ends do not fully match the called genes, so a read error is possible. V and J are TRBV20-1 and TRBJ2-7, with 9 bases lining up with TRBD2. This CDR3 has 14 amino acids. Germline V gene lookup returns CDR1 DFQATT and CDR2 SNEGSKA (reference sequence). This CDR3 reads CSAKTAGGRNEHNF. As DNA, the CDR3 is TGCAGTGCTAAAACAGCGGGGGGACGGAACGAGCACAACTTC.

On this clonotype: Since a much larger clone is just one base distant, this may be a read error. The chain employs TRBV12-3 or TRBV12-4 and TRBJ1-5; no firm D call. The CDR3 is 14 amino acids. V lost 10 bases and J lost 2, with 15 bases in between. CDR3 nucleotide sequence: TGTGCCACGTCGACCGGACGCGGCAATCAGCCCCAGCATTTT. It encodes CATSTGRGNQPQHF.

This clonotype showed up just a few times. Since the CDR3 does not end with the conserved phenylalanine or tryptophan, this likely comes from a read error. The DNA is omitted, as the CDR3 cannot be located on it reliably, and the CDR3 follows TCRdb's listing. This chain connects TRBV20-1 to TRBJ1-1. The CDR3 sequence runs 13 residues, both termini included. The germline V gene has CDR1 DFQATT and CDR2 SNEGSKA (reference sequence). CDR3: CSAGRTGNTEVFL.

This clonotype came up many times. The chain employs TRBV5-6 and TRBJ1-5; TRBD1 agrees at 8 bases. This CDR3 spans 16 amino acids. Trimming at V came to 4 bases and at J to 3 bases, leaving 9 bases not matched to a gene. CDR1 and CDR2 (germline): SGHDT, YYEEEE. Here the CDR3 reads CASSTGDRGNNQPQHF. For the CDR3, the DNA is TGTGCCAGCAGCACCGGAGACAGGGGAAACAATCAGCCCCAGCATTTT. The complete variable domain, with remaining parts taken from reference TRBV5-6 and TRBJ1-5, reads DAGVTQSPTHLIKTRGQQVTLRCSPKSGHDTVSWYQQALGQGPQFIFQYYEEEERQRGNFPDRFSGHQFPNYSSELNVNALLLGDSALYLCASSTGDRGNNQPQHFGDGTRLSIL.

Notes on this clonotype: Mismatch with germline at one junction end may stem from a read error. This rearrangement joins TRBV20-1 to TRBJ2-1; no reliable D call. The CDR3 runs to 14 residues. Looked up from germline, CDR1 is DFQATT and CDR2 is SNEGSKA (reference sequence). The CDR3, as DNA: TGCAATGCTAGAGACTTGAACTCCTACAATCAGCAGTTCTTC. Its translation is CNARDLNSYNQQFF.

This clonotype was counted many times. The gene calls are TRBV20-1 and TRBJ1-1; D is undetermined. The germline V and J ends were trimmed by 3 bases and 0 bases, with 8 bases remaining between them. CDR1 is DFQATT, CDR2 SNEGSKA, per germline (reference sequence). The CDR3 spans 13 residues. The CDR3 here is CSASIKVNTEAFF. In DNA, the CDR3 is TGCAGTGCTAGTATTAAGGTGAACACTGAAGCTTTCTTT.

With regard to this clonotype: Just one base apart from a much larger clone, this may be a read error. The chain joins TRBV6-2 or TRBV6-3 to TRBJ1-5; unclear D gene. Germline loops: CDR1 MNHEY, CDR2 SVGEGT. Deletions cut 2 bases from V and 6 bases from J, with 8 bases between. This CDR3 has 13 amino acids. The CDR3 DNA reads TGTGCCAGCAGTTACATGCAGAGTCAGCCCCAGCATTTT. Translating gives CASSYMQSQPQHF.

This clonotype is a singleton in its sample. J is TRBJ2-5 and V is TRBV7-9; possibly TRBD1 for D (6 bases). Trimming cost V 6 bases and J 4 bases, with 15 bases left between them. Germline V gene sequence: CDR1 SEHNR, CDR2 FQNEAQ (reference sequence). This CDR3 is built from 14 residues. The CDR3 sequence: CASRIGQYRETQYF. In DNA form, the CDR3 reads TGTGCCAGCAGGATCGGACAGTACCGAGAGACCCAGTACTTC.

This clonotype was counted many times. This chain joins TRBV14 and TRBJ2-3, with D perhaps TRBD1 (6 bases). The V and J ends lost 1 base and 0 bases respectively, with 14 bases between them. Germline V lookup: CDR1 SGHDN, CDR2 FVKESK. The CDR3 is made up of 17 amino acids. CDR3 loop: CASSQVAGATSTDTQYF. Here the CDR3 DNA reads TGTGCCAGCAGCCAAGTGGCAGGGGCTACTAGCACAGATACGCAGTATTTT.

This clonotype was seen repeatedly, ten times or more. This CDR3 is CASIRQGGTGELFF. CDR3 coding DNA: TGTGCCAGCATTCGACAGGGAGGCACCGGGGAGCTGTTTTTT. The chain couples TRBV12-3 or TRBV12-4 to TRBJ2-2, with D tentatively TRBD1 (7 bases). CDR3 size: 14 residues. The V and J ends lost 7 bases and 4 bases respectively, with 13 bases between them.

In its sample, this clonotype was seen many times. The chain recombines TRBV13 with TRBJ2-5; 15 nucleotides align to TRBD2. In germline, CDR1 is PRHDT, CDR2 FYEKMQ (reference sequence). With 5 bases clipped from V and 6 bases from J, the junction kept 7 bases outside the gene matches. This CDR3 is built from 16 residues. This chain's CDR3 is CASSPTGTSGRKTQYF. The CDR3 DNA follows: TGTGCCAGCAGCCCTACCGGGACTAGCGGGAGGAAGACCCAGTACTTC.

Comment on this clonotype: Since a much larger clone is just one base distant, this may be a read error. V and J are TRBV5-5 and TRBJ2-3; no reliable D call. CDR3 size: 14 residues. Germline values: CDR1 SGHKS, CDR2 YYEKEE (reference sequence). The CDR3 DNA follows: TGTGCCAGCAGCGGCGGCCAGTTCACAGATACGCAGAATTTT. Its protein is CASSGGQFTDTQNF.

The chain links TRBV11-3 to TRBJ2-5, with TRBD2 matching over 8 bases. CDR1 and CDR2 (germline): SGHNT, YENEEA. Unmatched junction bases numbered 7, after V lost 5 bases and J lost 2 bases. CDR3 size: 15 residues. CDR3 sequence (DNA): TGTGCCAGCAGCCGGGGGGGTAACCTTCAAGAGACCCAGTACTTC. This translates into CASSRGGNLQETQYF.

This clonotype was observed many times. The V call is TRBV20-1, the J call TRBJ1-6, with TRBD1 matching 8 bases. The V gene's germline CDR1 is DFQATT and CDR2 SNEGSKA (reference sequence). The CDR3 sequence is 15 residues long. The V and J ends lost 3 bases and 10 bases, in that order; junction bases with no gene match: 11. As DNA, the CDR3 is TGCAGTGCTAGTCTCGACAGGGGAAGGGGATCACCCCTCCACTTT. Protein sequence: CSASLDRGRGSPLHF.

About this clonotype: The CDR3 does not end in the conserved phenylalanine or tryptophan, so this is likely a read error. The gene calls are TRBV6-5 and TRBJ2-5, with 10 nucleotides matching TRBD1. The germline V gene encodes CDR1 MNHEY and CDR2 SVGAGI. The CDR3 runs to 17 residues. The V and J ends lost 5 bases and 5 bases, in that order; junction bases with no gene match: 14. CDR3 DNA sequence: TGTGCCAGCAGTGCTCGGCTCGGGACAGGGGTATGGGAGACCCAGTACCTC. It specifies CASSARLGTGVWETQYL.

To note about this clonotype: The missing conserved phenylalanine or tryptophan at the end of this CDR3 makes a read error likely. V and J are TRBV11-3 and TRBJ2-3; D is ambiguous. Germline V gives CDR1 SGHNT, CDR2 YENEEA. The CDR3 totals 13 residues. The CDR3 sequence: CVSSREHTDTQYS. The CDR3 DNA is TGTGTCAGCAGCCGTGAACACACAGATACGCAGTATTCT.

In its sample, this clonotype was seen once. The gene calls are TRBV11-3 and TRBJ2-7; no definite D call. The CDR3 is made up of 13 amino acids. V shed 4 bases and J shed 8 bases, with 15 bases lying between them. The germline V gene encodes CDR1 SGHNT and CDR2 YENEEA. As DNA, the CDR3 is TGTGCCAGCAGCTCCCCCACTCCCGGCCAGCAGTACTTC. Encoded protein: CASSSPTPGQQYF.

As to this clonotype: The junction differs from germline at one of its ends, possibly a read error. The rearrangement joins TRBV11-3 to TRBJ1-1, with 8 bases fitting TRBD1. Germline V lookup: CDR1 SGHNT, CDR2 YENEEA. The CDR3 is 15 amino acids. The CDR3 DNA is TGTGCCAGCAGCGCCAGGGACAGGTCGAACGCTGAAGCTTTCTTT. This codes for CASSARDRSNAEAFF.

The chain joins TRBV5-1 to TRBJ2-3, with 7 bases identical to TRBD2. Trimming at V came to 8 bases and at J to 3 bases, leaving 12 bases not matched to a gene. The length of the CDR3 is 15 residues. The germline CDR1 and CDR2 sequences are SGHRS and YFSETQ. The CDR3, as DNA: TGCGCCAGTAGCCGGATCGGGGAGGGTACAGATACGCAGTATTTT. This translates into CASSRIGEGTDTQYF. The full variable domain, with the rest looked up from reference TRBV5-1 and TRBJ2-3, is KAGVTQTPRYLIKTRGQQVTLSCSPISGHRSVSWYQQTPGQGLQFLFEYFSETQRNKGNFPGRFSGRQFSNSRSEMNVSTLELGDSALYLCASSRIGEGTDTQYFGPGTRLTVL.

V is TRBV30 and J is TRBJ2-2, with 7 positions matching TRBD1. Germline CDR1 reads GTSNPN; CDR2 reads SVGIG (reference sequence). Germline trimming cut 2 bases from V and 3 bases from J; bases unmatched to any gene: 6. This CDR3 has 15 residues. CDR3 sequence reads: CAWSKKGADTGELFF. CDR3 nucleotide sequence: TGTGCCTGGAGTAAAAAGGGGGCCGACACCGGGGAGCTGTTTTTT.

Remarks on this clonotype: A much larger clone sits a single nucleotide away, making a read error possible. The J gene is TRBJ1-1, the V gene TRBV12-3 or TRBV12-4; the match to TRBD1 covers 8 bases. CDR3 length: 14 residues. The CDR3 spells CASSSTGANTETFF. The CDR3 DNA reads TGTGCCAGCAGTTCGACAGGGGCAAACACTGAAACTTTCTTT.

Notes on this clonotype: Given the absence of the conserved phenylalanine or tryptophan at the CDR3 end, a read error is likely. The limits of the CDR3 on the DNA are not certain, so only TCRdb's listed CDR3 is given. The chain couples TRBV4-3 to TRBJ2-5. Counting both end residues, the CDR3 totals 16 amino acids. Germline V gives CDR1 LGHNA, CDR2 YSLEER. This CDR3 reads CASSQGFGRPQETQHL.

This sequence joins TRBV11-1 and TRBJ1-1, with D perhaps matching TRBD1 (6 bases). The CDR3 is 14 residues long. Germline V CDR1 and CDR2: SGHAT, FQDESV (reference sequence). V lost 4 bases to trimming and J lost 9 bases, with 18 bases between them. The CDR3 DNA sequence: TGTGCCAGCAGCTGGACAGTTGTAAACACAAAAGCTTTCTTT. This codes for CASSWTVVNTKAFF.

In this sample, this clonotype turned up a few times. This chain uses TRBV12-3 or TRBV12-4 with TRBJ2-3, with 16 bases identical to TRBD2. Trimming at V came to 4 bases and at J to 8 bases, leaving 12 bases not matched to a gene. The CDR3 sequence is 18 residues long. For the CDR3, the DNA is TGTGCCAGCAGTTGGGGACTAGCGGGAGGGCCAGGTCTGAGTACGCAGTATTTT. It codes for CASSWGLAGGPGLSTQYF.